The 31 T cell receptor beta chains presented below share a single source sample, sequenced in a study of cytomegalovirus exposure and HLA in healthy donors (dated by TCRdb to about 2017). Library construction relied on the immunoSEQ multiplex PCR assay. For the multiplex PCR, a mixture combining 60 forward primers for TCR Vbeta segments and 13 reverse primers for TCR Jbeta segments was used. TCRdb stores this immuneACCESS table with in-frame sequences only. Part of the clones is absent; in the studies checked, under half of the shortfall reflects unresolved V genes, and no reason is known for the rest. This sample's table lists 140,000 to 150,000 clones. 0.8% to 1% of the sample belongs to the ten largest clones. The source material was PBMCs. These receptors were taken from a male donor in good health and CMV-seronegative.

The gene calls are TRBV10-2 and TRBJ1-2, with D possibly being TRBD1 (6 bases). Looked up from germline, CDR1 is WSHSY and CDR2 is SAAADI. The CDR3 spans 13 residues. V was cut by 9 bases and J by 0 bases, with 11 bases left in between. The CDR3 spells CASSGVTNYGYTF. CDR3 DNA sequence: TGCGCCAGTTCAGGGGTGACTAACTATGGCTACACCTTC.

V gene TRBV7-2 combines with J gene TRBJ2-3; D remains ambiguous. The CDR3 runs 13 residues. V was pared by 5 bases and J by 4 bases, with 10 bases between. Germline assignment: CDR1 SGHTA and CDR2 FQGNSA. CDR3 sequence: CASSPAGPDTQYF. In DNA, the CDR3 is TGTGCCAGCAGCCCTGCTGGGCCAGATACGCAGTATTTT.

The chain uses TRBV6-1 and TRBJ1-2, with TRBD1 identical over 8 bases. CDR1 is MNHNS, CDR2 SASEGT, per germline. The CDR3 is 16 amino acids. The J segment lost 4 bases and the V segment lost 4 bases, leaving 11 bases of the junction unmatched. The CDR3 sequence: CASSVTDRVGFYGYTF. The CDR3 region has the DNA TGTGCCAGCAGTGTGACGGACAGGGTTGGTTTCTATGGCTACACCTTC.

The rearrangement joins TRBV4-3 to TRBJ2-7, with 9 bases matching TRBD2. Losses at the gene ends were 1 base for V and 2 bases for J; bases not matched to a gene: 3. CDR3 length: 15 residues. Germline V CDR1 and CDR2: LGHNA, YSLEER. CDR3 in DNA: TGCGCCAGCAGCCAAGGAGCTAGCGGGGCCTACGAGCAGTACTTC. This encodes CASSQGASGAYEQYF.

This chain uses TRBV18 with TRBJ1-4, with D uncertain. The CDR3 is made up of 12 amino acids. CDR1 is KGHSH, CDR2 LQKENI, per germline. V lost 3 bases to trimming and J lost 4 bases, with 3 bases between them. CDR3 bases: TGTGCCAGCTCACCCCGTAATGAAAAACTGTTTTTT. Residues: CASSPRNEKLFF.

V usage is TRBV2 and J usage is TRBJ1-2, with 10 nucleotides matching TRBD1. Germline V gene lookup returns CDR1 SNHLY and CDR2 FYNNEI. This CDR3 contains 14 residues. Trimming cost V 3 bases and J 4 bases; bases outside gene matches: 2. The CDR3 nucleotides are TGTGCCAGCAGTGAGACAGGGGGCGTCTATGGCTACACCTTC. Translation: CASSETGGVYGYTF.

The rearrangement links TRBV27 to TRBJ2-7, with 7 positions matching TRBD1. Germline V gives CDR1 MNHEY, CDR2 SMNVEV (reference sequence). This CDR3 has 15 residues. Losses at the gene ends were 2 bases for V and 4 bases for J; bases not matched to a gene: 8. CDR3 region: CASSLEGTELYEQYF. The CDR3 DNA reads TGTGCCAGCAGTTTAGAGGGGACAGAGTTATACGAGCAGTACTTC.

This chain connects TRBV9 to TRBJ1-2; perhaps TRBD1 as D (6 bases). CDR1 SGDLS and CDR2 YYNGEE come from the germline V gene. This CDR3 comprises 14 residues. V was cut by 4 bases and J by 5 bases, with 15 bases left in between. The CDR3 loop is CASSPWTVNYGYTF. The DNA for the CDR3 is TGTGCCAGCAGCCCTTGGACAGTCAATTATGGCTACACCTTC.

The V and J genes are TRBV5-1 and TRBJ2-7; a possible D gene is TRBD2 (6 bases). This CDR3 comprises 15 residues. V lost 4 bases to trimming and J lost 6 bases, with 20 bases between them. Germline CDR1 reads SGHRS; CDR2 reads YFSETQ. The CDR3: CASSILAGSGGEQYF. CDR3 sequence (DNA): TGCGCCAGCAGCATCCTGGCGGGGTCCGGGGGCGAGCAGTACTTC.

V gene TRBV7-2 combines with J gene TRBJ1-2; D is unresolved. The CDR3 is 13 amino acids. Germline V gives CDR1 SGHTA, CDR2 FQGNSA. With 1 base removed from V and 4 bases from J, the gap between germline ends came to 7 bases. The CDR3 DNA follows: TGTGCCAGCAGCTTAGAACAGTCCTATGGCTACACCTTC. It codes for CASSLEQSYGYTF.

The genes are TRBV5-1 and TRBJ1-5, with unresolved D. Germline V CDR1 and CDR2: SGHRS, YFSETQ. The ends were cut back, 4 bases at V and 5 bases at J, with 16 bases in the middle. The CDR3 runs to 15 residues. The CDR3 sequence is CASSAGERDDQPQHF. The CDR3 DNA is TGCGCCAGCAGCGCCGGGGAACGGGATGATCAGCCCCAGCATTTT.

The J gene is TRBJ2-3, the V gene TRBV30; 9 bases line up with TRBD2. This CDR3 spans 16 amino acids. With V trimmed by 0 bases and J by 1 base, 5 bases remained unmatched. The V gene's germline CDR1 is GTSNPN and CDR2 SVGIG (reference sequence). This chain's CDR3 is CAWSVSTSGRTDTQYF. DNA for the CDR3: TGTGCCTGGAGTGTCTCGACTAGCGGTCGCACAGATACGCAGTATTTT.

CDR3 loop: CASSQEAAARLNTEAFF. CDR3 coding DNA: TGTGCCAGCAGCCAAGAGGCGGCCGCTCGCTTGAACACTGAAGCTTTCTTT. The chain joins TRBV14 to TRBJ1-1; D ambiguous. Trimming pared 0 bases from V and 0 bases from J, leaving 14 bases between. Germline CDR1 is SGHDN and CDR2 is FVKESK. This CDR3 comprises 17 residues.

The chain recombines TRBV6-5 with TRBJ2-3; TRBD1 matches 7 bases. Germline-derived CDR1 and CDR2 are MNHEY and SVGAGI. The CDR3 extends over 15 amino acids. Trimming took 2 bases from V and 8 from J; bases not matched to a gene: 10. The CDR3 coding sequence is TGTGCCAGCAGTTACCGCACAGGGGCAATGGGTACGCAGTATTTT. Amino acids: CASSYRTGAMGTQYF.

The chain has TRBV29-1 and TRBJ2-1, with 16 bases matching TRBD2. V dropped 6 bases and J dropped 7; count of bases not matched to a gene: 6. Per the germline V gene, CDR1 is SQVTM and CDR2 is ANQGSEA. The CDR3 loop spans 15 amino acids. Written as DNA, the CDR3 is TGCAGCGTCGACCCGGGACTAGCGGGGGGGAATGAGCAGTTCTTC. Its translation is CSVDPGLAGGNEQFF.

The rearrangement links TRBV19 to TRBJ1-1; D perhaps matches TRBD1 (6 bases). Trimming cost V 9 bases and J 1 base, with 18 bases left between them. This CDR3 has 15 amino acids. Germline lookup yields CDR1 LNHDA and CDR2 SQIVND (reference sequence). In nucleotides, the CDR3 is TGTGCCAGCCGAATGACCACAGGGCGGAACACTGAAGCTTTCTTT. It is translated as CASRMTTGRNTEAFF.

The V gene is TRBV6-5, the J gene TRBJ2-7, with 9 bases identical to TRBD1. Germline V CDR1 and CDR2: MNHEY, SVGAGI. Trimming removed 6 bases from V and 4 bases from J; junction bases left unmatched: 7. The CDR3 sequence is 14 residues long. The CDR3 coding sequence is TGTGCCAGCAGCAAGGGACAGGGATTTTACGAGCAGTACTTC. Its protein product is CASSKGQGFYEQYF.

The chain links TRBV15 to TRBJ1-4; tentatively, D is TRBD1 (5 bases). V lost 1 base and J 6 bases, leaving 15 bases between the germline ends. Germline CDR1 and CDR2: LNHNV and YYDKDF (reference sequence). This CDR3 is 16 amino acids long. The CDR3 DNA reads as TGTGCCACCAGCAGAGGACGGGGGACCGGGGATGAAAAACTGTTTTTT. Translated: CATSRGRGTGDEKLFF. The full variable domain, in which reference TRBV15 and TRBJ1-4 provide the parts outside the CDR3, is DAMVIQNPRYQVTQFGKPVTLSCSQTLNHNVMYWYQQKSSQAPKLLFHYYDKDFNNEADTPDNFQSRRPNTSFCFLDIRSPGLGDTAMYLCATSRGRGTGDEKLFFGSGTQLSVL.

This chain connects TRBV19 to TRBJ1-2, with TRBD1 as a possible D gene (5 bases). V gave up 3 bases and J gave up 0 bases, with 8 bases separating them. Germline CDR1 reads LNHDA; CDR2 reads SQIVND (reference sequence). There are 14 residues in the CDR3. As DNA, the CDR3 is TGTGCCAGTAGTATGTCGACAGCTAACTATGGCTACACCTTC. This sequence encodes CASSMSTANYGYTF.

The V call is TRBV7-8, the J call TRBJ1-2; D perhaps matches TRBD1 (5 bases). V lost 1 base, J lost 8 bases, and 17 bases lay in between. The CDR3 consists of 15 residues. Per germline, CDR1 SGHVS and CDR2 FQNEAQ. The CDR3 region is CASSLVAGAGKGYTF. For the CDR3, the DNA is TGTGCCAGCAGCTTAGTGGCTGGGGCAGGGAAAGGCTACACCTTC.

The chain has TRBV11-2 and TRBJ1-2, with D possibly being TRBD1 (5 bases). From germline, CDR1 is SGHAT and CDR2 FQNNGV. This CDR3 is built from 15 residues. Trimming stripped 2 bases from V and 2 bases from J, with 12 bases between. In DNA, the CDR3 is TGTGCCAGCAGCTTATCGCAGGGATCCAACTATGGCTACACCTTC. This gives the protein CASSLSQGSNYGYTF.

CDR3 sequence: CASSERTGSFTEAFF. As DNA, the CDR3 is TGTGCCAGTAGCGAGCGGACGGGTAGTTTCACTGAAGCTTTCTTT. The rearrangement joins TRBV19 to TRBJ1-1; D is uncertain. The V gene's germline CDR1 is LNHDA and CDR2 SQIVND (reference sequence). The V end lost 6 bases, the J end lost 4 bases, and 18 bases lay between the germline ends. The CDR3 consists of 15 residues.

The chain carries TRBV7-3 and TRBJ2-7, with D uncertain. Germline loops: CDR1 SGHTA, CDR2 FQGTGA. The CDR3 sequence is 15 residues long. Deletions cut 0 bases from V and 5 bases from J, with 14 bases between. In nucleotides, the CDR3 is TGTGCCAGCAGCTTAACTGGTGGCGAGGTGCACGAGCAGTACTTC. Its protein is CASSLTGGEVHEQYF.

This chain links TRBV25-1 with TRBJ2-5, with 8 nucleotides matching TRBD1. The germline V gene has CDR1 MGHDK and CDR2 SYGVNS. This CDR3 is 16 amino acids long. The V gene end was trimmed by 4 bases and the J gene end by 4 bases; junction bases not matched to a gene: 11. The chain's CDR3 is CASSVGRRGRVETQYF. The CDR3 DNA follows: TGTGCCAGCAGTGTTGGTCGCAGGGGGCGAGTAGAGACCCAGTACTTC.

The V gene is TRBV5-6, the J gene TRBJ2-7; D might be TRBD1 (6 bases). CDR3 length equals 14 residues. Trimming stripped 1 base from V and 2 bases from J, with 10 bases between. Germline CDR1 reads SGHDT; CDR2 reads YYEEEE. The CDR3 loop is CASSLQGHPYEQYF. DNA of the CDR3: TGTGCCAGCAGCTTGCAGGGACATCCCTACGAGCAGTACTTC.

The chain combines TRBV6-5 with TRBJ1-1; D is possibly TRBD1 (6 bases). The CDR3 spans 14 residues. Germline values: CDR1 MNHEY, CDR2 SVGAGI. Trimming stripped 9 bases from V and 5 bases from J, with 19 bases between. The DNA of the CDR3 is TGTGCCAGTCACAGGGAAAAGGCCGAGACTGAAGCTTTCTTT. Translated: CASHREKAETEAFF.

The gene calls are TRBV5-6 and TRBJ1-5, with D hard to call. V gave up 4 bases and J gave up 4 bases, with 18 bases separating them. The CDR3 is 16 residues long. CDR1 and CDR2 from the germline V gene are SGHDT and YYEEEE. CDR3 bases: TGTGCCAGCAGCCGGATGTTGGACTACGGGAATCAGCCCCAGCATTTT. It yields the protein CASSRMLDYGNQPQHF. The entire variable domain, with the rest obtained from reference TRBV5-6 and TRBJ1-5, is as follows: DAGVTQSPTHLIKTRGQQVTLRCSPKSGHDTVSWYQQALGQGPQFIFQYYEEEERQRGNFPDRFSGHQFPNYSSELNVNALLLGDSALYLCASSRMLDYGNQPQHFGDGTRLSIL.

The chain employs TRBV11-3 and TRBJ2-3, with TRBD2 matching over 14 bases. Germline CDR1 SGHNT, CDR2 YENEEA. This CDR3 has 18 residues. The trim removed 5 bases at V and 2 bases at J, leaving 9 bases unmatched. The CDR3: CASSRGLAGVSPTDTQYF. The CDR3 bases are TGTGCCAGCAGCCGGGGACTAGCGGGAGTGAGCCCCACAGATACGCAGTATTTT.

V gene TRBV19 combines with J gene TRBJ2-7, with D tentatively TRBD1 (6 bases). The CDR3 has 13 amino acids. CDR1 and CDR2 (germline): LNHDA, SQIVND (reference sequence). Trimming stripped 6 bases from V and 3 bases from J, with 12 bases between. This CDR3 reads CASRGQGSYEQYF. The CDR3, as DNA: TGTGCCAGTAGGGGGCAGGGGAGCTACGAGCAGTACTTC.

This rearrangement joins TRBV2 to TRBJ1-1; D possibly corresponds to TRBD1 (6 bases). Per germline, CDR1 SNHLY and CDR2 FYNNEI. The CDR3 covers 17 residues. With 2 bases removed from V and 2 bases from J, the gap between germline ends came to 18 bases. The CDR3 DNA reads as TGTGCCAGCAGTGAAAGGACAGATATAGACTTCAACACTGAAGCTTTCTTT. Encoded protein: CASSERTDIDFNTEAFF.

The chain uses TRBV7-2 and TRBJ2-2; the D is unclear. The CDR3 runs 13 residues. Trimming pared 6 bases from V and 0 bases from J, leaving 5 bases between. Germline lookup yields CDR1 SGHTA and CDR2 FQGNSA. The CDR3, as DNA: TGTGCCAGCAGGCAGACGAACACCGGGGAGCTGTTTTTT. Its protein product is CASRQTNTGELFF.